This is a list of T cell receptor beta chains from one sample in a study of STAT5B mutations in CD4+ large granular lymphocyte leukemia. The method was immunoSEQ multiplex PCR; TCRdb's version includes in-frame clones alone and lacks a portion of them. Here the sample spans approximately 32,000 clones, around 88% being singletons. The sequencing sample was made of CD4+ T cells from blood buffy coats. The receptors stem from a human donor in good health. CDR3s include the opening cysteine and the closing phenylalanine or tryptophan. The D gene is left open where the match is weak. Some rows mark clone size as missing; the rest say once, few, many or name a class of expanded clone.

- | TRBJ2-1 | TRBV30 | - | CACPRTVNEQFF | TGTGCCTGCCCTCGCACAGTAAATGAGCAGTTCTTC
TRBD2 | TRBJ2-2 | TRBV6-6 | - | CASSYLGLEWTGELFF | TGTGCCAGCAGTTACCTTGGACTAGAGTGGACCGGGGAGCTGTTTTTT
- | TRBJ2-3 | TRBV7-2 | - | CASSSDSGSGTQYF | TGTGCCAGCAGTTCTGACAGCGGCTCGGGAACGCAGTATTTT
TRBD2 | TRBJ2-3 | TRBV10-3 | - | CAVSRGAADTQYF | TGTGCCGTCTCGCGGGGGGCCGCAGATACGCAGTATTTT
- | TRBJ2-6 | TRBV5-1 | - | CASSPGVAGANVLTF | TGCGCCAGCAGCCCGGGAGTGGCTGGGGCCAACGTCCTGACTTTC
TRBD1 | TRBJ1-1 | TRBV19 | - | CASQTGRGNTEAFF | TGTGCCAGCCAGACAGGGAGAGGGAACACTGAAGCTTTCTTT
TRBD1 | TRBJ2-7 | TRBV4-3 | - | CASSQERTGPYEQYF | TGCGCCAGCAGCCAAGAAAGGACAGGGCCCTACGAGCAGTACTTC
TRBD1 | TRBJ1-2 | TRBV5-4 | - | CASSIIPDRAGYTF | TGTGCCAGCAGCATTATTCCCGACAGGGCTGGCTACACCTTC
- | TRBJ1-1 | TRBV5-1 | - | CASNLDGSRGQNTEAFF | TGCGCCAGCAACCTCGATGGCAGCCGGGGGCAGAACACTGAAGCTTTCTTT
- | TRBJ2-1 | TRBV5-1 | once | CASSLGTGYNEQFF | TGCGCCAGCAGCTTGGGTACAGGGTACAATGAGCAGTTCTTC
TRBD1 | TRBJ1-5 | TRBV27 | - | CASSFRGGGQAIRNQPQHF | TGTGCCAGCAGTTTTCGGGGTGGAGGACAGGCCATCCGCAATCAGCCCCAGCATTTT
- | TRBJ2-1 | TRBV10-2 | - | CASSAGFHEQFF | TGCGCCAGCAGTGCAGGGTTCCATGAGCAGTTCTTC
- | TRBJ2-2 | TRBV19 | few | CASSILETLSTGELFF | TGTGCCAGTAGTATCTTGGAGACCCTCAGTACCGGGGAGCTGTTTTTT
- | TRBJ2-3 | TRBV6-5 | - | CASSRGSQGSNTQYF | TGTGCCAGCAGTCGGGGGTCACAGGGGTCAAATACGCAGTATTTT
- | TRBJ2-1 | TRBV6-5 | - | CASRLDSYNEQFF | TGTGCCAGCAGATTGGACTCGTACAATGAGCAGTTCTTC
- | TRBJ1-1 | TRBV5-4 | - | CASSRREGGRGPTEAFF | TGTGCCAGCAGCCGACGGGAGGGGGGCCGGGGGCCCACTGAAGCTTTCTTT
- | TRBJ2-5 | TRBV4-1 | - | CASSQGTGTPYQETQYF | TGCGCCAGCAGCCAAGGGACCGGGACACCGTACCAAGAGACCCAGTACTTC